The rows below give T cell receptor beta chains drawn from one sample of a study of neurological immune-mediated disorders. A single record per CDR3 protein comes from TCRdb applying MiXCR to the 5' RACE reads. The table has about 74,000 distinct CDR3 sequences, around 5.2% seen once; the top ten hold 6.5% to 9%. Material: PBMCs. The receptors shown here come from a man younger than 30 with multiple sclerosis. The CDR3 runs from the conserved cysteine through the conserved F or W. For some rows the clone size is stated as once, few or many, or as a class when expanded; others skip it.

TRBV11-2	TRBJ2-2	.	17	CASSFTPGGEGTGELFF
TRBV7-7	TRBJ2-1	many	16	CASSLGVAGFADEQFF
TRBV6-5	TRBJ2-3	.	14	CASSYGGSTDTQYF
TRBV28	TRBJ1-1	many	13	CASATGGSTEAFF
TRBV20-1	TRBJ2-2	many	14	CSARAGQGVGELFF
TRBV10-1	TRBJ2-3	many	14	CASSAYTGFGTQYF
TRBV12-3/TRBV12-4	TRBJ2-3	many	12	CASSLLAHTQYF
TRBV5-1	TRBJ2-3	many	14	CASSLGGLTDTQYF
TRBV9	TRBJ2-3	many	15	CASSVWGGSTDTQYF
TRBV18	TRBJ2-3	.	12	CASSSTPDTQYF
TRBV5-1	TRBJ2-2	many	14	CASSYQGFTGELFF
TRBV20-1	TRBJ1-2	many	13	CSATRAAVYGYTF
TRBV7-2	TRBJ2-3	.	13	CASSQGRADTQYF
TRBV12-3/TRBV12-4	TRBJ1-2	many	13	CASSSRERGGYTF
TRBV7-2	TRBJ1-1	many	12	CASSIRETEAFF
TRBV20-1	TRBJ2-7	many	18	CSARDPASGRTNPYEQYF
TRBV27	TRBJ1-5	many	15	CASSLSGRPNQPQNF
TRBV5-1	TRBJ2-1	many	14	CASSFLDRNNEQFF
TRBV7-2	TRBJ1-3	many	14	CASSLEGARNTIYF
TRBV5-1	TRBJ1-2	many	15	CASSPGDRERYGYTF
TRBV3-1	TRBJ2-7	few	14	CASSRERAAYEQYF
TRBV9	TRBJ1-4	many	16	CASSVDAGATNEKLFF
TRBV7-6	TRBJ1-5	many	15	CASSLGQGGNQPQNF
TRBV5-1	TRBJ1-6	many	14	CASSLKRTGTPLNF
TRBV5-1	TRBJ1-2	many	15	CASSLGASGSYGYTF
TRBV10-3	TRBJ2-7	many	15	CAISEGDDSSYEQYF
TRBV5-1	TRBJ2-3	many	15	CASSTRQGATDTQYF
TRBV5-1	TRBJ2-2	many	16	CASSLAGGRGTGELFF
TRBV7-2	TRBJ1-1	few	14	CASSYLLRNTEAFF
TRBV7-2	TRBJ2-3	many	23	CASSLKFGQGAGFARTSTDTQYF
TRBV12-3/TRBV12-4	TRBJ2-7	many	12	CASSPESYEQYF
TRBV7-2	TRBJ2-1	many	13	CASSSGGHNEQFF
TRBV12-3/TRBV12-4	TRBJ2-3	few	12	CASSSMGDTQYF
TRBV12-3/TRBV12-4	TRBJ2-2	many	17	CASRRTSGSLYTGELFF
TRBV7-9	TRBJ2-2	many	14	CASSSYLEDGELFF
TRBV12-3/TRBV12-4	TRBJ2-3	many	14	CASSLGRGADTQYF
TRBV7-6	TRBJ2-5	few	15	CASSLVVGGQETQYF
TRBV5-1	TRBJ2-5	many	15	CASSLGAGAQETQYF
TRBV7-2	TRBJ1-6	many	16	CASSLVGTGLVSPLHF
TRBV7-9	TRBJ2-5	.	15	CASSSPRQTKETQYF
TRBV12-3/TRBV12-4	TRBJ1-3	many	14	CASSDGASGNTIYF
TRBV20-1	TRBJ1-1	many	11	CSLQRPTEAFF
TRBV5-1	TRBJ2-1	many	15	CASSEGLAGGPGQFF
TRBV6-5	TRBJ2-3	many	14	CASTPRGSTDTQYF
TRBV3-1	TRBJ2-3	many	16	CASSQAHRENGDTQYF
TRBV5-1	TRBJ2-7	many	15	CASSLVGQGEGEQYF
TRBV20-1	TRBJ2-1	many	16	CSAGRRGKSSYNEQFF